This is a list of T cell receptor beta chains from one sample in a study of memory CD4+ T cells and cytomegalovirus serostatus. Sequenced by immunoSEQ multiplex PCR; TCRdb stores in-frame clones only, minus some. The sample records some 65,000 clones, less than 85% being singletons. What was sequenced was memory CD4+ T cells from blood. The receptors shown here come from an adult in good health and CMV-seronegative. Some clones in this sample may be carry-over from other donors' samples. CDR3s include the opening cysteine and the closing phenylalanine or tryptophan. The D gene is left open where the match is weak. Size is omitted from some rows. Given values are once, few, many or a class for expanded clones.

>-|TRBV19|-|TRBJ1-4
CASTGEANEKLFF
TGTGCCAGTACAGGGGAGGCTAATGAAAAACTGTTTTTT
>-|TRBV6-6|TRBD1|TRBJ2-1
CAGGSSGTGALEQFF
TGTGCCGGGGGATCGTCGGGGACAGGGGCCTTGGAGCAGTTCTTC
>-|TRBV6-5|-|TRBJ2-1
CASSLGGSYNEQFF
TGTGCCAGCAGTTTAGGGGGTTCCTACAATGAGCAGTTCTTC
>-|TRBV28|TRBD1|TRBJ2-7
CASSFFLGQPSYEQYF
TGTGCCAGCAGTTTCTTTCTGGGACAGCCTAGTTACGAGCAGTACTTC
>-|TRBV18|-|TRBJ2-2
CASSPPSRITGELFF
TGTGCCAGCTCACCACCGTCCAGGATCACCGGGGAGCTGTTTTTT
>-|TRBV4-3|-|TRBJ1-2
CASSQGGFDYGYTF
TGCGCCAGCAGCCAAGGGGGTTTCGACTATGGCTACACCTTC
>-|TRBV28|-|TRBJ2-3
CASSKTSGSGDTQYF
TGTGCCAGCAGCAAGACTAGTGGGAGCGGGGATACGCAGTATTTT
>-|TRBV7-9|TRBD1|TRBJ2-7
CASSSRDRAAYEQYF
TGTGCCAGCAGCTCCCGGGACAGGGCGGCGTACGAGCAGTACTTC
>once|TRBV11-2|-|TRBJ2-5
CASSSTNSPWETQYF
TGTGCCAGCAGCTCTACTAACTCCCCCTGGGAGACCCAGTACTTC
>-|TRBV19|-|TRBJ2-3
CASTPDRQGWADTQYF
TGTGCCAGTACCCCTGATAGGCAGGGGTGGGCAGATACGCAGTATTTT
>few|TRBV6-5|TRBD1|TRBJ1-2
CASSYLRTGGGYGYTF
TGTGCCAGCAGTTACCTGAGGACAGGGGGCGGGTATGGCTACACCTTC
>-|TRBV7-7|TRBD1|TRBJ1-5
CASSLLDREGSHYSNQPQHF
TGTGCTAGCAGCTTACTGGACAGGGAGGGCTCTCACTATAGCAATCAGCCCCAGCATTTT
>-|TRBV28|-|TRBJ1-3
CASSFRAGNTIYF
TGTGCCAGCAGTTTCAGGGCCGGAAACACCATATATTTT
>-|TRBV5-1|TRBD1|TRBJ1-2
CASGQGNGYTF
TGCGCCAGTGGACAGGGGAATGGCTACACCTTC
>-|TRBV4-3|-|TRBJ1-5
CASSQDLSANQPQHF
TGCGCCAGCAGCCAAGATCTTAGTGCAAATCAGCCCCAGCATTTT
>-|TRBV7-8|-|TRBJ2-2
CASSLGSPPGELFF
TGTGCCAGCAGCTTAGGGTCCCCCCCCGGGGAGCTGTTTTTT
>-|TRBV5-1|-|TRBJ2-5
CASSFPGETQYF
TGCGCCAGCAGCTTCCCCGGGGAGACCCAGTACTTC